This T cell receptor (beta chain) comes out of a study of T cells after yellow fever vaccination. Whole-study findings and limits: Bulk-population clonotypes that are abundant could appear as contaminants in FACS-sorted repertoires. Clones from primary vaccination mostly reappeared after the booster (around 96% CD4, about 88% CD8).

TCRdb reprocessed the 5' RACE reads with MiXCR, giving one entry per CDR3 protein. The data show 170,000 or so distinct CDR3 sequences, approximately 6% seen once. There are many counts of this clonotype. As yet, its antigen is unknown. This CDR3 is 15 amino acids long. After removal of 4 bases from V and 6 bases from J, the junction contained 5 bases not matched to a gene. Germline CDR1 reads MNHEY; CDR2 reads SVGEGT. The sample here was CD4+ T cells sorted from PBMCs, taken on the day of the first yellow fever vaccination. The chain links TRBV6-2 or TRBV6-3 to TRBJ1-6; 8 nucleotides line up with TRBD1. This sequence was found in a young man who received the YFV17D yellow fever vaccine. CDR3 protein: CASSSRGRGNSPLHF. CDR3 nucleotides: TGTGCCAGCAGTTCCAGGGGGCGCGGTAATTCACCCCTCCACTTT.